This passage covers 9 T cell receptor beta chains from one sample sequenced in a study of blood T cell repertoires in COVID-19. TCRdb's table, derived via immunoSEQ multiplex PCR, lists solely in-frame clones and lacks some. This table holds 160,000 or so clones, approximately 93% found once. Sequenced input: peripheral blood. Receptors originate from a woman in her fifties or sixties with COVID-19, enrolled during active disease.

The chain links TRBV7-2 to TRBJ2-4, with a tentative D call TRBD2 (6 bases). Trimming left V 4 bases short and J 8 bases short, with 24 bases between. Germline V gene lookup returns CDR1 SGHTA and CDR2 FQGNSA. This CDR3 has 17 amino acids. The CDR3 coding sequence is TGTGCCAGCAGCTCCGCTCTGACTAGTGGGGGTGGGGACATTCAGTACTTC. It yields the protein CASSSALTSGGGDIQYF.

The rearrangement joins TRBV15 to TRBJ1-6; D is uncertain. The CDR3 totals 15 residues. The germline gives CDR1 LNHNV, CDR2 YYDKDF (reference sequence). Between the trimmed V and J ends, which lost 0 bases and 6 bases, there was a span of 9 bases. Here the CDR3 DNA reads TGTGCCACCAGCAGAGATATTTCCCCTAATTCACCCCTCCACTTT. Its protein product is CATSRDISPNSPLHF.

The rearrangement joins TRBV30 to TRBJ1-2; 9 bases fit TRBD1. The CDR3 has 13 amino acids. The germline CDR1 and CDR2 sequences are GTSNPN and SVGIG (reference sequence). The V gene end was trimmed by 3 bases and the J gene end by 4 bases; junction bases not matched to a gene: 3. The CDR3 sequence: CAWRGQGLYGYTF. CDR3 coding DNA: TGTGCCTGGAGGGGACAGGGCCTCTATGGCTACACCTTC. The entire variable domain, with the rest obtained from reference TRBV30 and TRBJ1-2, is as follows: SQTIHQWPATLVQPVGSPLSLECTVEGTSNPNLYWYRQAAGRGLQLLFYSVGIGQISSEVPQNLSASRPQDRQFILSSKKLLLSDSGFYLCAWRGQGLYGYTFGSGTRLTVV.

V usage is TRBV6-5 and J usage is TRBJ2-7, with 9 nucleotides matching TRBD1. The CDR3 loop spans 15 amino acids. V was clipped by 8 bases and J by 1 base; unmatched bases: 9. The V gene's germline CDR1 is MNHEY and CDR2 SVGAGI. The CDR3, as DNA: TGTGCCAGCTACCCCGGGACAGGGAGTTCCTACGAGCAGTACTTC. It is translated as CASYPGTGSSYEQYF.

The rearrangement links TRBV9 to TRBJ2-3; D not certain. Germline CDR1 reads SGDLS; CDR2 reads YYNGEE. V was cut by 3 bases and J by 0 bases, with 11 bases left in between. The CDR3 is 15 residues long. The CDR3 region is CASSGRSASTDTQYF. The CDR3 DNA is TGTGCCAGCAGCGGACGGAGTGCTAGCACAGATACGCAGTATTTT.

DNA of the CDR3: TGTGCCACCAGTGATTTTACTACCGGAACCTACAATGAGCAGTTCTTC. As protein: CATSDFTTGTYNEQFF. This chain connects TRBV24-1 to TRBJ2-1; D not resolved. The CDR3 is 16 amino acids. Germline V gives CDR1 KGHDR, CDR2 SFDVKD. V was cut by 1 base and J by 2 bases, with 11 bases left in between.

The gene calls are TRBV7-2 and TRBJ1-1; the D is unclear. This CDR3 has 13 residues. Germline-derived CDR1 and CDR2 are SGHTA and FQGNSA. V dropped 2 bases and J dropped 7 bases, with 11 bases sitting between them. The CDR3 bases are TGTGCCAGCAGCTTATTTGTGGGAGATGAAGCTTTCTTT. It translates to CASSLFVGDEAFF. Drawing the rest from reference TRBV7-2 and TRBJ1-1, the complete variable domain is GAGVSQSPSNKVTEKGKDVELRCDPISGHTALYWYRQSLGQGLEFLIYFQGNSAPDKSGLPSDRFSAERTGGSVSTLTIQRTQQEDSAVYLCASSLFVGDEAFFGQGTRLTVV.

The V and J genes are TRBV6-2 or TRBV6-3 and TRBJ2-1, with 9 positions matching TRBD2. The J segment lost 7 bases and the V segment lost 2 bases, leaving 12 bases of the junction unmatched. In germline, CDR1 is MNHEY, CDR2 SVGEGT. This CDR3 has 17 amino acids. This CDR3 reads CASSYRGLAGLRNEQFF. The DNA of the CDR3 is TGTGCCAGCAGTTACAGGGGACTAGCAGGGCTCCGGAATGAGCAGTTCTTC.

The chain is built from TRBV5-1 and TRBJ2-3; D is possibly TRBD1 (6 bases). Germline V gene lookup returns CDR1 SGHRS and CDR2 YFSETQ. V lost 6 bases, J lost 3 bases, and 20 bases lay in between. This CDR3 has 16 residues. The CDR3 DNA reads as TGCGCCAGCACCCGAATAACAGGGCTCGGAACAGATACGCAGTATTTT. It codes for CASTRITGLGTDTQYF.